A selection of T cell receptor beta chains follows, all from one sample in a study of blood T cell repertoires in COVID-19. Produced via immunoSEQ multiplex PCR; TCRdb's table is partial and in-frame only. This sample has more than 200,000 clones; approximately 83% occur once, and the top ten carry about 27%. Sequenced input: peripheral blood. The receptor set was obtained from a man aged 40-55 years with acute or convalescent COVID-19. Each CDR3 is given with its conserved first and last residue. The D gene is left open where the match is weak. Part of the rows lack a size; the others show once, few, many or a class for expanded clones.

clone size	J gene	V gene	D gene	CDR3 protein	CDR3 DNA
NA	TRBJ2-3	TRBV30	TRBD2	CAWSVEGGGTDTQYF	TGTGCCTGGAGTGTTGAGGGAGGGGGCACAGATACGCAGTATTTT
NA	TRBJ1-3	TRBV5-1	NA	CASSLAASEGSSSGNTIYF	TGCGCCAGCAGCTTGGCGGCGTCCGAGGGAAGCAGCTCTGGAAACACCATATATTTT
few	TRBJ1-5	TRBV6-5	NA	CASLLNSNQPQHF	TGTGCCAGCCTCTTAAATAGCAATCAGCCCCAGCATTTT
NA	TRBJ2-3	TRBV3-1/TRBV3-2	TRBD2	CASSHRLAGATDTQYF	TGTGCCAGCAGCCACCGACTAGCGGGAGCCACAGATACGCAGTATTTT
NA	TRBJ2-3	TRBV9	NA	CASSTGLLADTQYF	TGTGCCAGCAGCACGGGACTCTTGGCAGATACGCAGTATTTT
NA	TRBJ2-2	TRBV4-2	NA	CASSQDFTVAGELFF	TGTGCCAGCAGCCAAGATTTCACAGTCGCCGGGGAGCTGTTTTTT
NA	TRBJ2-5	TRBV19	NA	CASSRAGTGETQYF	TGTGCCAGTAGTAGGGCGGGAACCGGAGAGACCCAGTACTTC
NA	TRBJ1-4	TRBV12-3/TRBV12-4	NA	CASSSIQGGGLFF	TGTGCCAGCAGTAGTATACAGGGCGGCGGACTGTTTTTT
few	TRBJ2-3	TRBV18	TRBD2	CASSPLGGIGTDTQYF	TGTGCCAGCTCACCACTCGGGGGGATCGGCACAGATACGCAGTATTTT
NA	TRBJ2-7	TRBV6-5	NA	CASSYSDSRQPYEQYF	TGTGCCAGCAGTTACTCGGACAGCAGGCAACCCTACGAGCAGTACTTC
NA	TRBJ2-7	TRBV19	NA	CASSLPTRGEQYF	TGTGCCAGCTCGTTACCTACCCGAGGCGAGCAGTACTTC
NA	TRBJ1-3	TRBV5-1	TRBD1	CASRSGQGTGNTIYF	TGCGCCAGCAGATCGGGACAGGGAACTGGAAACACCATATATTTT
NA	TRBJ1-5	TRBV19	TRBD1	CASSGDRDQPQHF	TGTGCCAGTAGCGGGGACAGGGATCAGCCCCAGCATTTT
NA	TRBJ2-5	TRBV9	NA	CASSVEQQETQYF	TGTGCCAGCAGCGTCGAACAGCAAGAGACCCAGTACTTC
NA	TRBJ2-5	TRBV2	TRBD1	CASRRQGLGETQYF	TGTGCCAGCAGGCGACAGGGCCTCGGGGAGACCCAGTACTTC
NA	TRBJ1-5	TRBV28	NA	CASRPQGQPQHF	TGTGCCAGCAGACCACAGGGTCAGCCCCAGCATTTT
NA	TRBJ2-3	TRBV4-2	NA	CASSQVEGPSTDTQYF	TGTGCCAGCAGCCAAGTGGAGGGTCCTAGCACAGATACGCAGTATTTT
NA	TRBJ1-1	TRBV5-1	NA	CASSLGQSNTEAFF	TGCGCCAGCAGCTTGGGACAGTCGAACACTGAAGCTTTCTTT
NA	TRBJ2-3	TRBV11-2	TRBD2	CASSLILAGGTDTQYF	TGTGCCAGCAGCTTAATCCTAGCGGGAGGCACAGATACGCAGTATTTT
NA	TRBJ1-5	TRBV28	NA	CASSFAWASNQPQHF	TGTGCCAGCAGTTTCGCGTGGGCTAGCAATCAGCCCCAGCATTTT
NA	TRBJ2-1	TRBV7-2	NA	CASSGGYNEQFF	TGTGCCAGCTCCGGGGGCTACAATGAGCAGTTCTTC
few	TRBJ1-2	TRBV5-3	NA	CARSLTGAYGYTF	TGTGCCAGAAGCTTGACAGGAGCCTATGGCTACACCTTC
NA	TRBJ2-7	TRBV6-5	TRBD1	CASRRTGSYEQYF	TGTGCCAGCAGGCGGACAGGGTCCTACGAGCAGTACTTC
NA	TRBJ1-6	TRBV3-1/TRBV3-2	TRBD1	CASSSPTGVIKSPLHF	TGTGCCAGCAGCTCCCCCACAGGGGTGATAAAGTCACCCCTCCACTTT
NA	TRBJ2-7	TRBV10-2	NA	CASRPGGGSGQDEQYF	TGCGCCAGCAGGCCCGGGGGGGGTAGCGGACAGGACGAGCAGTACTTC
once	TRBJ2-7	TRBV6-6	NA	CASSPGHMTYEQYF	TGTGCCAGCAGTCCCGGACACATGACCTACGAGCAGTACTTC
NA	TRBJ2-1	TRBV9	TRBD1	CASSVRTGGDEQFF	TGTGCCAGCAGCGTCCGGACAGGGGGAGATGAGCAGTTCTTC
NA	TRBJ2-4	TRBV20-1	NA	CSALDSRIQYF	TGCAGTGCTTTAGACTCCCGCATTCAGTACTTC
few	TRBJ2-1	TRBV30	TRBD2	CAWGPTSDLNNEQFF	TGTGCCTGGGGACCGACTAGCGATTTAAACAATGAGCAGTTCTTC
NA	TRBJ2-1	TRBV7-9	NA	CASSLGQKQFF	TGTGCCAGCAGCCTCGGACAAAAGCAGTTCTTC
NA	TRBJ1-5	TRBV2	NA	CASSEGTLGPYTNQPQHF	TGTGCCAGCAGTGAGGGGACTCTTGGACCCTATACCAATCAGCCCCAGCATTTT
NA	TRBJ1-2	TRBV5-1	NA	CASSLASGQGYGYTF	TGCGCCAGCAGCTTGGCATCGGGCCAGGGCTATGGCTACACCTTC
NA	TRBJ2-2	TRBV3-1/TRBV3-2	TRBD2	CASSESGRAIGDTGELFF	TGTGCCAGCAGCGAAAGCGGGAGGGCAATAGGGGACACCGGGGAGCTGTTTTTT
NA	TRBJ2-1	TRBV6-5	TRBD2	CASSYFLAGVYEQFF	TGTGCCAGCAGTTACTTCCTAGCGGGAGTCTATGAGCAGTTCTTC
few	TRBJ1-2	TRBV1	NA	CTSSQWARAYRANYGYTF	TGCACCAGCAGCCAATGGGCCAGGGCCTACCGTGCGAACTATGGCTACACCTTC
NA	TRBJ2-3	TRBV7-9	TRBD2	CASSSSLMAGGADTQYF	TGTGCCAGCAGCTCCTCTCTCATGGCGGGAGGGGCAGATACGCAGTATTTT
NA	TRBJ2-7	TRBV29-1	TRBD2	CSGRAGTSYEQYF	TGCAGCGGCCGCGCCGGGACTAGCTACGAGCAGTACTTC
NA	TRBJ1-1	TRBV29-1	NA	CSVRGGSNTEAFF	TGCAGCGTTAGGGGGGGCTCTAACACTGAAGCTTTCTTT
NA	TRBJ2-7	TRBV7-8	TRBD2	CASSPRAGVYEQYF	TGTGCCAGCAGCCCAAGAGCGGGAGTGTACGAGCAGTACTTC
NA	TRBJ2-5	TRBV7-2	TRBD2	CASSSRTSGRAQETQYF	TGTGCCAGCAGCTCCCGGACTAGCGGGAGGGCCCAAGAGACCCAGTACTTC
NA	TRBJ1-2	TRBV27	NA	CASSPQTGRGANYGYTF	TGTGCCAGCAGTCCCCAAACCGGGAGGGGAGCCAACTATGGCTACACCTTC
NA	TRBJ1-5	TRBV9	NA	CASSVDSLNQPQHF	TGTGCCAGCAGCGTAGATTCCCTCAATCAGCCCCAGCATTTT
NA	TRBJ1-6	TRBV18	TRBD1	CASSVTQSGTGAKLPLHF	TGTGCCAGCTCAGTTACACAGTCCGGGACAGGGGCCAAGCTGCCCCTCCACTTT
NA	TRBJ1-5	TRBV2	NA	CASSTNNQPQHF	TGTGCCAGCAGTACTAACAATCAGCCCCAGCATTTT
NA	TRBJ2-2	TRBV7-2	NA	CASSLAGLTGELFF	TGTGCCAGCAGCTTAGCGGGGCTAACCGGGGAGCTGTTTTTT
NA	TRBJ2-1	TRBV11-1	TRBD2	CASSPRTSVVNEQFF	TGTGCCAGCAGCCCCAGGACTAGCGTGGTCAATGAGCAGTTCTTC
NA	TRBJ2-1	TRBV11-3	NA	CASSLVREHEQFF	TGTGCCAGCAGCTTAGTGAGGGAGCATGAGCAGTTCTTC
NA	TRBJ2-3	TRBV7-2	NA	CASSLSQGSDTQYF	TGTGCCAGCAGCTTAAGCCAGGGGTCGGATACGCAGTATTTT
NA	TRBJ2-7	TRBV6-1	NA	CASSESHHYGYEQYF	TGTGCCAGCAGTGAATCACATCATTACGGGTACGAGCAGTACTTC
once	TRBJ1-2	TRBV10-3	NA	CAISEPGPGSYGYTF	TGTGCCATCAGTGAGCCAGGGCCGGGCAGCTATGGCTACACCTTC